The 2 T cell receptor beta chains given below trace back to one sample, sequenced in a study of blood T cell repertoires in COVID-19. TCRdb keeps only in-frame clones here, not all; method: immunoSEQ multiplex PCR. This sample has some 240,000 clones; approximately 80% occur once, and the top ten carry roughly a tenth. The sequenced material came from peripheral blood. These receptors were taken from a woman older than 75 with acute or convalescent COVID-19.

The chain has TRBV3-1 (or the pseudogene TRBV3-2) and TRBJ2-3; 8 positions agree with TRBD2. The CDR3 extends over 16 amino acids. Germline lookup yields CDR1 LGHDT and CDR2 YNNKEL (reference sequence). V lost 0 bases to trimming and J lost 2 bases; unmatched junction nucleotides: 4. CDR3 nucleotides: TGTGCCAGCAGCCAAGATACAGCGGGGGCCACAGATACGCAGTATTTT. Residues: CASSQDTAGATDTQYF.

CDR3 amino acids: CASSHNSGTGYNEQFF. CDR3 DNA sequence: TGTGCCAGCAGCCACAATTCCGGGACAGGCTACAATGAGCAGTTCTTC. The V and J genes are TRBV3-1 (or the pseudogene TRBV3-2) and TRBJ2-1; 8 positions match TRBD1. The CDR3 is 16 amino acids. Germline CDR1 and CDR2: LGHDT and YNNKEL (reference sequence). After removal of 3 bases from V and 3 bases from J, the junction contained 7 bases not matched to a gene.